The rows below give T cell receptor beta chains drawn from one sample of a study of cytomegalovirus exposure and HLA in healthy donors. Using immunoSEQ multiplex PCR, the repertoire was profiled, and TCRdb retains in-frame clones only, with some absent. The sample lists 110,000 or so clones, 77% occurring once. What was sequenced was PBMCs. The receptor source for this set is a woman in her 40s in good health and CMV-seropositive. CDR3s leave out the opening cysteine and the closing phenylalanine or tryptophan. Fields, in order: D gene, clone size, V gene, J gene, CDR3 protein. D genes are given only for firm matches. A clone size is listed for some rows: how often the clone was seen (once, few, many), or a class if it is expanded.

>TRBD1|.|TRBV9|TRBJ1-3
ASSVARTGGSRNTIY
>.|once|TRBV25-1|TRBJ2-5
ASSEFIRSGGETQY
>.|.|TRBV18|TRBJ1-3
ASSQAIIGINTIY
>TRBD1|few|TRBV7-9|TRBJ1-2
ASSPPRTGADYGYT
>TRBD2|few|TRBV5-1|TRBJ2-7
ASSFSSGGGRINEQY
>.|once|TRBV30|TRBJ1-2
AHFTRREAEWPYGYT
>.|.|TRBV5-1|TRBJ2-3
ASSASAGTTQY
>TRBD1|.|TRBV9|TRBJ2-3
ASSVVTGIGDTQY
>.|.|TRBV7-9|TRBJ2-2
ASSLEGGTGELF
>.|.|TRBV9|TRBJ1-3
ASSVERGGQRIGNTIY
>.|.|TRBV2|TRBJ1-1
ASINSLNTEAF
>.|.|TRBV7-8|TRBJ1-6
ASSSQQGLTSPLH
>.|.|TRBV4-1|TRBJ1-4
ASSQGSGGPLLNEKLF
>.|.|TRBV5-1|TRBJ1-4
VSSLDGAREKLF
>TRBD1|.|TRBV2|TRBJ1-1
ASRGDRGHSTEAF
>.|few|TRBV4-3|TRBJ2-3
ASSRQQGFSDTQY
>TRBD1|.|TRBV11-1|TRBJ1-4
ASSRTGTSEKLF
>TRBD1|.|TRBV28|.
ASSLFWDRDYYEQY
>.|.|TRBV18|TRBJ2-7
ASSPGRPRGSYEQY
>.|.|TRBV6-6|TRBJ2-5
ASTVGFQETQY
>.|.|TRBV4-2|TRBJ2-7
ASSPWTGGKSYEQY
>.|.|TRBV19|TRBJ2-3
ASRPRQTDTQY
>TRBD1|.|TRBV18|TRBJ2-2
ASSPGTGGTGELF
>.|.|TRBV2|TRBJ1-1
ASSEAEGTEAF
>.|.|TRBV9|.
ASSVLSGVRSYEQY
>TRBD1|few|TRBV9|TRBJ1-5
ASIEQGGSNQPQH
>TRBD2|.|TRBV5-4|TRBJ2-7
ASSSPGAAGGPRYEQY
>TRBD1|.|TRBV11-3|TRBJ1-5
ASSLGQGSNQPQH
>TRBD1|.|TRBV28|TRBJ1-6
ASTGTGGPTSSYNSPLH
>TRBD1|.|TRBV2|TRBJ1-4
ASSRQGGDEKLF
>.|.|TRBV2|TRBJ2-7
ASSPRGSEIGEQY
>TRBD1|.|TRBV7-3|TRBJ1-6
ASSSPPGTGGDSYNSPLH
>.|.|TRBV11-2|TRBJ1-5
ASSLGSPGEDQPQH
>.|.|TRBV5-5|TRBJ2-7
ASSPGTNWNEQY
>.|few|TRBV18|TRBJ2-5
ASSPLGSQETQY
>TRBD1|.|TRBV2|TRBJ1-1
ASSRPGQGLEAF
>.|.|TRBV6-1|TRBJ2-1
ASSDLWSTYNEQF
>.|.|TRBV27|TRBJ2-2
ASTRSHTGSSNANTGELF
>.|few|TRBV6-5|TRBJ2-7
ATYTGTRFYEQY
>.|.|TRBV5-1|TRBJ1-3
ASSSNLNSGNTIY
>.|few|TRBV27|TRBJ1-6
ASSFPAVNSPLH
>.|.|TRBV11-2|TRBJ2-1
ASGQGTYNEQF
>TRBD2|.|TRBV29-1|TRBJ2-2
SVVGLAGVPGELF
>.|few|TRBV18|TRBJ1-1
ASSPIQGVGTEAF
>.|.|TRBV9|TRBJ1-4
ASSARTVFNEKLF
>.|.|TRBV6-1|TRBJ1-5
ATRAGGGQPQH
>TRBD2|few|TRBV2|TRBJ2-5
ATRTSKETQY
>TRBD1|.|TRBV28|TRBJ1-3
ASSPPLTGSRDTIY
>.|.|TRBV19|TRBJ1-5
ASSITPRRDQPQH
>.|.|TRBV5-4|TRBJ2-4
ASSLGGRDKNIQY
>TRBD1|.|TRBV10-3|TRBJ1-4
AIRDREDEKLF
>.|.|TRBV19|TRBJ2-5
ASSHSGSPETQY
>TRBD1|few|TRBV2|TRBJ2-2
ASSREHLGVDRENTGELF
>.|.|TRBV19|TRBJ1-1
ASSKGAIPTARNTEAF
>TRBD1|.|TRBV27|TRBJ2-7
ASSLSTGTGGTLYEQY